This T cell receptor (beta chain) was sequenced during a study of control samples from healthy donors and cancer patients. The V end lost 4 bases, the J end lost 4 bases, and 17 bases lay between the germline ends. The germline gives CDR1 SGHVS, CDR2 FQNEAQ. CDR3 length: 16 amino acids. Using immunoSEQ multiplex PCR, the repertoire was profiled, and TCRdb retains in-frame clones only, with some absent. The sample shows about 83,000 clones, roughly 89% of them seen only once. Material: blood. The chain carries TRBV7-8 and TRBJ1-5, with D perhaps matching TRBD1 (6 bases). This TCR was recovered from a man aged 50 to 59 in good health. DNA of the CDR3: TGTGCCAGCAGCTCCTTTACAGGGCTAAGGAATCAGCCCCAGCATTTT. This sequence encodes CASSSFTGLRNQPQHF.